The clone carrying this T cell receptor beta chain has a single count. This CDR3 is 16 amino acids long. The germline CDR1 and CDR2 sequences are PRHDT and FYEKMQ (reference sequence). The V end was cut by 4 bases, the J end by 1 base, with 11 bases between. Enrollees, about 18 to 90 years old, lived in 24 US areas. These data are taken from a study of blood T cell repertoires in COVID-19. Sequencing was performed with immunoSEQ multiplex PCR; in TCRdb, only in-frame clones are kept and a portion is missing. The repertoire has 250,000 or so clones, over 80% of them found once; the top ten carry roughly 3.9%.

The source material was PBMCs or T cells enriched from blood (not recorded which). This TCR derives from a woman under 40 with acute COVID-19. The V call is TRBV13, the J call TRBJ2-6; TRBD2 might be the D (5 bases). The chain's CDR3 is CASSSSSGSGANVLTF. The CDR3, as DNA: TGTGCCAGCAGCTCAAGTTCGGGATCTGGGGCCAACGTCCTGACTTTC.